The sequence of this TCR beta chain was determined in a study of T cell responses to AZD1222 COVID-19 vaccine. For the study at large: Second doses were pooled across both intervals (about 4 or about 12 weeks).

Germline V gene sequence: CDR1 SGDLS, CDR2 YYNGEE. Trimming stripped 3 bases from V and 5 bases from J, with 17 bases between. The CDR3 sequence is 15 residues long. Comments on this clone: Its antigen is unidentified.

The study, taken as a whole, reports: Clonal diversity was possibly underestimated, and the donors were mostly white British, with more females. Two AZD1222 administrations were followed by greater Spike-specific TCR breadth and depth. The number of AZD1222 recipients seropositive at baseline was only 6 or 7.

Libraries were prepared by immunoSEQ multiplex PCR; TCRdb keeps only in-frame clonotypes and omits some of them. Counted here are about 150,000 clones, about 90% occurring once; the ten biggest clones make up less than 5.5%. The clonotype originates from an adult in good health. Here the sequenced sample was peripheral blood, taken on day 0 of AZD1222 vaccination. The gene calls are TRBV9 and TRBJ2-5, with TRBD2 as a possible D gene (6 bases). As DNA, the CDR3 is TGTGCCAGCAGCGGTACTAGCCCATCCTTGGAGACCCAGTACTTC. This encodes CASSGTSPSLETQYF.